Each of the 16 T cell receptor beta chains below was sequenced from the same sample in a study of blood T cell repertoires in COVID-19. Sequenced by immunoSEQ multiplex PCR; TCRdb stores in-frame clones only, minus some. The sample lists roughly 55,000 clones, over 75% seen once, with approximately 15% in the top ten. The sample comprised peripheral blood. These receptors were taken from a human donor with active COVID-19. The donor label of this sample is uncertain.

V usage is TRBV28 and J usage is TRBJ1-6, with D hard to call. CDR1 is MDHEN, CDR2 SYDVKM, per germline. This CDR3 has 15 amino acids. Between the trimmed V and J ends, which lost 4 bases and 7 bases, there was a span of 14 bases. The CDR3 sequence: CASSSAWEENSPLHF. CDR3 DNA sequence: TGTGCCAGCAGTTCGGCCTGGGAGGAAAATTCACCCCTCCACTTT.

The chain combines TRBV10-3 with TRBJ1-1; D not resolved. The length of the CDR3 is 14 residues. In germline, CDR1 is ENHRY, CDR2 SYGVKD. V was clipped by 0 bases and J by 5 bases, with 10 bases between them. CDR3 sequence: CAISESPSGTEAFF. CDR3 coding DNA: TGTGCCATCAGTGAGTCGCCCTCGGGGACTGAAGCTTTCTTT.

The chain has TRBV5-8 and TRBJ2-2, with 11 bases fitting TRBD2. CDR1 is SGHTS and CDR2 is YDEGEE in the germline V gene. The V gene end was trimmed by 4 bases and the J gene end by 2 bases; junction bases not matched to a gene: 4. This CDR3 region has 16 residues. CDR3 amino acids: CASSLAGGPNTGELFF. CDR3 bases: TGTGCCAGCAGCCTAGCGGGGGGACCTAACACCGGGGAGCTGTTTTTT.

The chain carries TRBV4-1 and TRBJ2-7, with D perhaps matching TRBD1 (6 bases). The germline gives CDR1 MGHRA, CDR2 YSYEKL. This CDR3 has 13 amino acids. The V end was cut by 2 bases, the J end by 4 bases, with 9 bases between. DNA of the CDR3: TGCGCCAGCAGCCAACCCGGACAGTACGAGCAGTACTTC. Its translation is CASSQPGQYEQYF.

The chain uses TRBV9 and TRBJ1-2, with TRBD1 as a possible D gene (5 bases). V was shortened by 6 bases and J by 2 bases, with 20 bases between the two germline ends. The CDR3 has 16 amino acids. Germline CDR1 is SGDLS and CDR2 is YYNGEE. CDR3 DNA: TGTGCCAGCACACGGGGGAGGGAGGCATCGAACTATGGCTACACCTTC. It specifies CASTRGREASNYGYTF. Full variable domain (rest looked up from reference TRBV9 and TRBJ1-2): DSGVTQTPKHLITATGQRVTLRCSPRSGDLSVYWYQQSLDQGLQFLIQYYNGEERAKGNILERFSAQQFPDLHSELNLSSLELGDSALYFCASTRGREASNYGYTFGSGTRLTVV.

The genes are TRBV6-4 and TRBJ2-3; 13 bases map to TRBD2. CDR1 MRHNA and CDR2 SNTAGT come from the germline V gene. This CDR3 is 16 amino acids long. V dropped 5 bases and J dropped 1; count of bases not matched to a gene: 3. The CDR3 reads CASSLGLAGGTDTQYF. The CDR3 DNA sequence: TGTGCCAGCAGTCTTGGACTAGCGGGGGGCACAGATACGCAGTATTTT.

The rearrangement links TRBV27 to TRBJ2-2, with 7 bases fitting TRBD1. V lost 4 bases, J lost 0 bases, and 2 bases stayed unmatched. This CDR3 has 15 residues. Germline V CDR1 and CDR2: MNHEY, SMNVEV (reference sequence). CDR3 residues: CASSSGTANTGELFF. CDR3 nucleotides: TGTGCCAGCAGTTCGGGGACAGCGAACACCGGGGAGCTGTTTTTT.

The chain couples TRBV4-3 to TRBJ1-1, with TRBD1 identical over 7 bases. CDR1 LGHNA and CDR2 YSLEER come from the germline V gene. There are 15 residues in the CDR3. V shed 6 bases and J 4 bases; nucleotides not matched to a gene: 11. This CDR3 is CASSHDRALSTEAFF. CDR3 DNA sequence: TGCGCCAGCAGTCACGACAGGGCCTTGAGCACTGAAGCTTTCTTT.

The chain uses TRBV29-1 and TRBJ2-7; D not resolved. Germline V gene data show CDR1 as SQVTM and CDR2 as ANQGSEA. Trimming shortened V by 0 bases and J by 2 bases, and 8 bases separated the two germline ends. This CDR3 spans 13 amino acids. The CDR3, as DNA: TGCAGCGTTGAAGACGTGTTAACCTACGAGCAGTACTTC. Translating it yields CSVEDVLTYEQYF.

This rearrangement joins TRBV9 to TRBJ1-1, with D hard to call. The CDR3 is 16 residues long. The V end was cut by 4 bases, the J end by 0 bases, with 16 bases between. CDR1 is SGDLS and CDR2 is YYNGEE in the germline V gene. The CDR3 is CASSPRGSHMNTEAFF. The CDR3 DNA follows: TGTGCCAGCAGCCCGAGAGGGTCTCATATGAACACTGAAGCTTTCTTT.

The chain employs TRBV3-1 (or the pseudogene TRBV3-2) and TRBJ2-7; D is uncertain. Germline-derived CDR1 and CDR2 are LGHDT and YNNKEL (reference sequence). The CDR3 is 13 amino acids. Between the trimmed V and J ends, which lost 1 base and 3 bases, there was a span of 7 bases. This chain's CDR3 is CASSQVAGYEQYF. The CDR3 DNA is TGTGCCAGCAGCCAAGTAGCCGGCTACGAGCAGTACTTC.

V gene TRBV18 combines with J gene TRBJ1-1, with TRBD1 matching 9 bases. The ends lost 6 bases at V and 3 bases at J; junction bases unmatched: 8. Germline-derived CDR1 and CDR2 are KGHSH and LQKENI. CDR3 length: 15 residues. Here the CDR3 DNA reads TGTGCCAGCTCCGCAGGGACAGGGTCGTACACTGAAGCTTTCTTT. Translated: CASSAGTGSYTEAFF.

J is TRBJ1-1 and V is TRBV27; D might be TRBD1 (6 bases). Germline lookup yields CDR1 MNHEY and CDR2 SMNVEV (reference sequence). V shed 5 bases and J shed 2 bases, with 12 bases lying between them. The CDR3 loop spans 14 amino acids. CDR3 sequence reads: CASSTGTANTEAFF. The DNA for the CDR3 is TGTGCCAGCAGTACAGGGACGGCAAACACTGAAGCTTTCTTT.

The CDR3 region has the DNA TGCGCCAGCAGTGAAGGGGACAGGGCTGGCGAGCAGTACTTC. Protein product: CASSEGDRAGEQYF. The chain uses TRBV10-2 and TRBJ2-7, with TRBD1 identical over 9 bases. The germline V gene encodes CDR1 WSHSY and CDR2 SAAADI. This CDR3 has 14 residues. V lost 3 bases and J lost 6; bases outside the gene matches: 6.

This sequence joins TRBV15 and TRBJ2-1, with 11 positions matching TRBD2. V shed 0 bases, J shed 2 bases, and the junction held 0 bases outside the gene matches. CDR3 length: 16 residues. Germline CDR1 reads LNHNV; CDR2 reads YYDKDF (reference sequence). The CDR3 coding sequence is TGTGCCACCAGCAGAGAGACTAGCGGGGCCTACAATGAGCAGTTCTTC. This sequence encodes CATSRETSGAYNEQFF.

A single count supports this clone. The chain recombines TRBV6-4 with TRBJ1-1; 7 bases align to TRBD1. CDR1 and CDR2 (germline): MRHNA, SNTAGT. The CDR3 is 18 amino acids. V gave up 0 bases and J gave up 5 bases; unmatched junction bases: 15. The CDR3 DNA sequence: TGTGCCAGCAGTGACTCGAGGGGGCCGCTGGGACGATGGACTGAAGCTTTCTTT. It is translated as CASSDSRGPLGRWTEAFF.